This T cell receptor beta chain appears in the sequencing data of a study of T cells in Graves' hyperthyroidism and ophthalmopathy. Whole-study findings and limits: Most thyroid clonotypes expanded above 0.001 appeared in blood too.

As regards this clonotype: Its target is not known.

No progression to ophthalmopathy during 18 months of follow-up defined stable disease. The study based diagnoses on clinical symptoms, serum thyroxine and TRAb, thyroid ultrasound and orbital computed tomography. Cells are PBMCs isolated from about 10 ml of fresh blood. Template material for amplifying TCR beta CDR3 regions consisted of RNA transcripts. A first-round RT-PCR of the TCR CDR3 used the HTBI primer set. Each CDR3 protein gets one entry after TCRdb re-called the multiplex PCR reads with MiXCR. Of roughly 840,000 distinct CDR3 sequences in the sample, around 38% were seen once. The receptor was derived from a man younger than 30 with Graves' hyperthyroidism. Sequenced input: blood.

The CDR3 reads CASSPDRGHFMNTEAFF. CDR3 nucleotide sequence: TGTGCCAGCAGCCCAGACAGGGGCCATTTCATGAACACTGAAGCTTTCTTT. J is TRBJ1-1 and V is TRBV11-1; TRBD1 aligns across 8 bases. The CDR3 has 17 residues. CDR1 is SGHAT and CDR2 is FQDESV in the germline V gene (reference sequence). The ends lost 5 bases at V and 0 bases at J; junction bases unmatched: 11.